This TCR beta chain was documented in a study of MAIT cells during Salmonella Paratyphi A infection (dated by TCRdb to the late 2010s). For the study in its entirety: A single dose of 1-5x10^3 CFU of S. Paratyphi A strain NVGH308 was swallowed by adult volunteers aged 18 to 60. Diagnosed volunteers received ciprofloxacin 500 mg twice daily for 14 days starting at diagnosis.

Library generation was performed with 5' RACE. TCRbeta was amplified in two PCR rounds using Phusion High-Fidelity polymerase, and the primers carried sample-specific barcodes. Template-switch cDNA synthesis with SMARTScribe reverse transcriptase and a TRBC-specific primer was used to generate TCRbeta libraries. After barcoding, samples were pooled and then prepared using the NEBNext Ultra DNA Library Prep Kit for Illumina. The libraries were sequenced on an Illumina MiSeq using the MiSeq reagent kit v2, 300 cycles. Per the original workflow: Jemultiplexer demultiplexed the reads by barcode, and MiTCR with default parameters aligned the reads. VDJtools filtered out non-functional sequences; clonotypes were defined by amino acid sequence, with frequencies based on assigned sequence reads. Clonal space homeostasis binned clonotypes by frequency as over-represented (0.05-1), large, medium and small. TCRdb trimmed public reads at Q25 via fastp, called clones via MiXCR and kept in-frame beta chains. Entries that share a CDR3 protein sequence are merged under the most common genes and DNA. TCRdb's processing, not the authors' own work, is the source of the V and J calls. This sample comprises about 1,500 distinct CDR3 sequences, less than 75% of them detected only once. The ten top clones hold roughly half of the sample.

The time point label for this specimen denotes: after infection, following antibiotic treatment. MAIT cells were defined as Valpha7.2+ CD161+ T cells and were identified and sorted by flow cytometry. In several volunteers who developed enteric fever after controlled oral challenge with live Salmonella Paratyphi A, circulating MAIT cell TCRbeta repertoires were profiled over time. Each diagnosed volunteer contributed MAIT cell samples at pre-infection, mid-infection and post-infection timepoints. Enteric fever was diagnosed on the basis of Paratyphi A bacteremia and/or persistent fever above 38 degrees C lasting more than 12 hours. Challenged volunteers were diagnosed with infection between day 4 and day 7 after challenge. For RNA extraction, about 4,500 to 10,000 MAIT cells from each sample were sorted straight into RNAqueous-Micro lysis buffer. Lymphoprep gradient centrifugation was used to isolate peripheral blood mononuclear cells from both the blood samples and the leukocyte cones. Cell sorting used a BD FACSAria Fusion or BD FACSAria III sorter.

From the cysteine up to the phenylalanine, the CDR3 has a length of 15 residues. Only the CDR3 DNA is retained, 45 bases long and in frame from the first base. Trimmed from V: 0 bases; trimmed from J: 5 bases; junction bases lacking a gene match: 7. From a lookup of the germline V gene, CDR1 and CDR2 are LGHNA and YNFKEQ. Study-wide conclusions, independent of this receptor: The space taken up by over-represented MAIT clonotypes dropped significantly from baseline to mid-infection (about 0.15 to 0.10), while post-infection showed no significant difference. MAIT TRBV usage was oligoclonal, favouring TRBV20 and TRBV6, and appeared unchanged by infection. More expansion or contraction among the top five MAIT clonotypes was shown in diagnosed volunteers than in healthy controls (approximately 0.53 versus 0.13), suggesting infection-driven repertoire reshaping. The availability of volunteer samples limited the sample sizes, but these sizes were considered adequate to detect differences between groups.

About this clonotype: The antigen it binds to is not known. One base away there is no much larger clone; base qualities are not given.

This chain is built from TRBV4-2 and TRBJ2-7, with 7 bases aligning to TRBD2. The clonotype comes from a person between 18 and 75 years old who was deliberately infected with Salmonella Paratyphi A in a paratyphoid fever challenge study. The sequencing here drew on MAIT cells from blood, taken at the last sampling point of the challenge study. CDR3 sequence: CASSQDSASGNEQYF. At the DNA level, the sequence is TGTGCCAGCAGCCAAGATTCGGCTAGCGGAAACGAGCAGTACTTC.